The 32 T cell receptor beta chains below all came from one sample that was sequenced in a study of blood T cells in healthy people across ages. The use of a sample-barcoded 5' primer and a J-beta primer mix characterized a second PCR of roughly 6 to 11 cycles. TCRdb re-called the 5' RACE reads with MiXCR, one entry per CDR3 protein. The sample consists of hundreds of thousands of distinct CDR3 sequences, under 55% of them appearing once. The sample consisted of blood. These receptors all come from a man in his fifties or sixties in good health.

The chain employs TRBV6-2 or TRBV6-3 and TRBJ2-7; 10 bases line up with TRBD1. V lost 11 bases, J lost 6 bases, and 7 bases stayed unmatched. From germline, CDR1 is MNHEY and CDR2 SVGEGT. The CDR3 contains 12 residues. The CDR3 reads CACMGQGIEQYF. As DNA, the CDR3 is TGTGCCTGCATGGGACAGGGGATCGAGCAGTACTTC.

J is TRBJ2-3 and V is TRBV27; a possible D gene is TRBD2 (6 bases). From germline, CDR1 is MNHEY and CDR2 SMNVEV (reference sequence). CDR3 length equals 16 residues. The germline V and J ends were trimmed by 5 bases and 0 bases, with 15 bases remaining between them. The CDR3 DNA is TGTGCCAGCAGTCCCCGCGGGGTTCCCAGCACAGATACGCAGTATTTT. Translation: CASSPRGVPSTDTQYF.

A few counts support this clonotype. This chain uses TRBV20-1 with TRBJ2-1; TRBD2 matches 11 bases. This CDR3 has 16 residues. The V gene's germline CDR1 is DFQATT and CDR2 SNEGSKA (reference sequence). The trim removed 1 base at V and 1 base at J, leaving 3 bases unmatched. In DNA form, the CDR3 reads TGCAGTGCTAGAGCCGGACTAGCGGGTTCCTACAATGAGCAGTTCTTC. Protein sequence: CSARAGLAGSYNEQFF.

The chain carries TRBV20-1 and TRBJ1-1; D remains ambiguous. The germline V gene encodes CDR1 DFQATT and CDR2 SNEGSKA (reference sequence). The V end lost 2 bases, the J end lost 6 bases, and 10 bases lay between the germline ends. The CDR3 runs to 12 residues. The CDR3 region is CSARTGASEAFF. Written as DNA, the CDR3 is TGCAGTGCTAGAACCGGCGCTTCTGAAGCTTTCTTT.

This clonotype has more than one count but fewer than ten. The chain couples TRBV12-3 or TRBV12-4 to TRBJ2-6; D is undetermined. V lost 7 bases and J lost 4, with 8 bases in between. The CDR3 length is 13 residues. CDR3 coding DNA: TGTGCCAGCACCGCTGCCGGGGCCAACGTCCTGACTTTC. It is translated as CASTAAGANVLTF.

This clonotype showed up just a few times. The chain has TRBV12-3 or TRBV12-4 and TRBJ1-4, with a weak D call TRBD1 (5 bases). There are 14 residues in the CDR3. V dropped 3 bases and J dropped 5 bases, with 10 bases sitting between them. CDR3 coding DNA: TGTGCCAGCAGTTTTGTGGGGGGAAATGAAAAACTGTTTTTT. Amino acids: CASSFVGGNEKLFF.

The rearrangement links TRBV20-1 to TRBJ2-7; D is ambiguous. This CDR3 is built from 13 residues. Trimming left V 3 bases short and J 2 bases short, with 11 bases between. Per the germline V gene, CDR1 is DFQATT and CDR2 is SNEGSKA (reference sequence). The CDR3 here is CSASGRYPYEQYF. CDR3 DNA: TGCAGTGCTAGTGGTCGGTATCCCTACGAGCAGTACTTC.

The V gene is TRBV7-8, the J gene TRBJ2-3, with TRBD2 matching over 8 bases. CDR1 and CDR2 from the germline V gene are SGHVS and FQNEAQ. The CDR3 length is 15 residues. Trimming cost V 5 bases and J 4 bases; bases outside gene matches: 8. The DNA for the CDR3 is TGTGCCAGCAGCCCCCAGCGGGGGCCCTCAGATACGCAGTATTTT. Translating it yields CASSPQRGPSDTQYF.

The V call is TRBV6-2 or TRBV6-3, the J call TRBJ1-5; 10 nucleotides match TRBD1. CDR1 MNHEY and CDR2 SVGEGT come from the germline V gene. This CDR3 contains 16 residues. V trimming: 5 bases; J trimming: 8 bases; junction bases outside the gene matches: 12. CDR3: CASSHGGQGLMEPQHF. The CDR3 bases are TGTGCCAGCAGTCACGGGGGACAGGGGTTGATGGAGCCCCAGCATTTT.

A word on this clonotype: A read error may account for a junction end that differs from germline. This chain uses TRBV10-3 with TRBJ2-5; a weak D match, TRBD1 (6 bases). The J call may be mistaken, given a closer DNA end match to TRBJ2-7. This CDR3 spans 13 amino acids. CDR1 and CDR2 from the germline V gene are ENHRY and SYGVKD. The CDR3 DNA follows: TGTGCCATCAGGATAGGGGGATCCTCCGAGCAGTACTTC. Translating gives CAIRIGGSSEQYF.

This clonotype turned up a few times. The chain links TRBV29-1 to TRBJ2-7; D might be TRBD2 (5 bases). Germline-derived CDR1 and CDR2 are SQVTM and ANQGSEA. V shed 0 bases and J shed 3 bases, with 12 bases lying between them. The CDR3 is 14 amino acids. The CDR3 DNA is TGCAGCGTTGAAGATTCCGGACGGGGCTACGAGCAGTACTTC. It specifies CSVEDSGRGYEQYF.

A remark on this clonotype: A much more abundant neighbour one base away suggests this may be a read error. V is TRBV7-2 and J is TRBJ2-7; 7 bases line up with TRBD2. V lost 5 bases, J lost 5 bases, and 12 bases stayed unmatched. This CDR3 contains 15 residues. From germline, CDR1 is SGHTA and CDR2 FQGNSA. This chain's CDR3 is CASSPLGRGIDEQYF. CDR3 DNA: TGTGCCAGCAGCCCCCTGGGGAGGGGTATCGACGAGCAGTACTTC. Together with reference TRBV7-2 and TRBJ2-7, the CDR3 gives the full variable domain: GAGVSQSPSNKVTEKGKDVELRCDPISGHTALYWYRQSLGQGLEFLIYFQGNSAPDKSGLPSDRFSAERTGGSVSTLTIQRTQQEDSAVYLCASSPLGRGIDEQYFGPGTRLTVT.

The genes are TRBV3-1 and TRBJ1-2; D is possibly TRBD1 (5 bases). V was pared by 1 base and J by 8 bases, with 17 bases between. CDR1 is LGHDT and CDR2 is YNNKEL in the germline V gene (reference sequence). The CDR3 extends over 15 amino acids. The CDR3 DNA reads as TGTGCCAGCAGCCAAGTCGTCGCAGGGACTGTCGGCTACACCTTC. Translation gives CASSQVVAGTVGYTF.

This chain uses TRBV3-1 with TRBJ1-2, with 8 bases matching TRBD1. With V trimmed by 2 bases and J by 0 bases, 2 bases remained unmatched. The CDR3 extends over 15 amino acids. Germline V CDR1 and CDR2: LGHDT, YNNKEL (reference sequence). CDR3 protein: CASSQSDRANYGYTF. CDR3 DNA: TGTGCCAGCAGCCAATCGGACAGGGCTAACTATGGCTACACCTTC.

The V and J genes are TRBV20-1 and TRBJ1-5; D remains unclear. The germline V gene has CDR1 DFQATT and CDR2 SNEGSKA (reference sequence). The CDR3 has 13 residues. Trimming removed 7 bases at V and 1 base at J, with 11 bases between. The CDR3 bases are TGCAGTGGAAGAAGGGCGAGCAATCAGCCCCAGCATTTT. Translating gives CSGRRASNQPQHF.

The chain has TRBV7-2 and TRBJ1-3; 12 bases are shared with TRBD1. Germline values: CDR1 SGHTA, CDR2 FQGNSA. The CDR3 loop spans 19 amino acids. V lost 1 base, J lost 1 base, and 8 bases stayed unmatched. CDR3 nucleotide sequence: TGTGCCAGCAGCTTAGTCCCCCCGGGACAGGGGGCTTCTGGAAACACCATATATTTT. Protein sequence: CASSLVPPGQGASGNTIYF.

CDR3 amino acids: CASSLDDLSNEKLFF. The CDR3 DNA sequence: TGTGCCAGCAGCTTAGATGACCTCTCTAATGAAAAACTGTTTTTT. The chain recombines TRBV7-9 with TRBJ1-4; D gene uncertain. The V gene's germline CDR1 is SEHNR and CDR2 FQNEAQ (reference sequence). Trimming took off 1 base at V and 3 bases at J, with 9 bases between the two ends. The CDR3 is 15 amino acids.

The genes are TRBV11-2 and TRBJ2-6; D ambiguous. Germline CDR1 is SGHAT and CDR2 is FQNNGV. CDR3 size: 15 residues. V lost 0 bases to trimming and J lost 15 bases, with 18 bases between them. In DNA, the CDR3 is TGTGCCAGCAGCTTAGATCGGGTCAGGCAGGTTGGCCTGACTTTC. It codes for CASSLDRVRQVGLTF.

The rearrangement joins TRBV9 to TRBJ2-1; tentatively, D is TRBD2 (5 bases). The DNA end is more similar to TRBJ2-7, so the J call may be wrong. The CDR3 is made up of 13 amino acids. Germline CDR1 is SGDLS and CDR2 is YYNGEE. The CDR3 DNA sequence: TGTGCCAGCAGCGGGACTGCGTACAATGAGCAGTACTTC. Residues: CASSGTAYNEQYF.

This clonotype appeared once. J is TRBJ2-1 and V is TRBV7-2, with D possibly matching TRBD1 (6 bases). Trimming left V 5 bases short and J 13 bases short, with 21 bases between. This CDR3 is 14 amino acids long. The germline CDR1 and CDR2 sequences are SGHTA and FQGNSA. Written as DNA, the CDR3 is TGTGCCAGCAGCCGCGCGACAGGACAAGAGACCCAGTTCTTC. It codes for CASSRATGQETQFF.

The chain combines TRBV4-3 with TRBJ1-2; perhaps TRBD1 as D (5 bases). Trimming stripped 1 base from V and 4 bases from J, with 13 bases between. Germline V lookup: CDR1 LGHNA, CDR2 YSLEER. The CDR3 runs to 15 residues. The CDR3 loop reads CASSQVWGGGYGYTF. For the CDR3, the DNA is TGCGCCAGCAGCCAAGTGTGGGGCGGCGGCTATGGCTACACCTTC.

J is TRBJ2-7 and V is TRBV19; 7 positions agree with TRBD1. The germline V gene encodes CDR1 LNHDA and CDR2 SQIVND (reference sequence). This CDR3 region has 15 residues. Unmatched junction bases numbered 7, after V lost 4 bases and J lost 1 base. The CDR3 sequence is CASSRDSQTSYEQYF. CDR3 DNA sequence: TGTGCCAGTAGTAGGGACAGCCAGACGTCCTACGAGCAGTACTTC.

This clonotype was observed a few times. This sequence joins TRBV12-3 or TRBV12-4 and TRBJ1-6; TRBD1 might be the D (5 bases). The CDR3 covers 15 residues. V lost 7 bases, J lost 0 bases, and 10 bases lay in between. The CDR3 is CASTQGSSYNSPLHF. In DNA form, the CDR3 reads TGTGCCAGCACCCAGGGTAGCTCCTATAATTCACCCCTCCACTTT.

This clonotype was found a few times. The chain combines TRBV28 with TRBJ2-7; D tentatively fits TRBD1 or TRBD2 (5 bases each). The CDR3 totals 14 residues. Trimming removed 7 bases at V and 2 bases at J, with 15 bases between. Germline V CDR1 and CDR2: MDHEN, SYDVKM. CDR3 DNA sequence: TGTGCCAGCAAAGTTGAGGGGTCCGCCTACGAGCAGTACTTC. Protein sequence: CASKVEGSAYEQYF.

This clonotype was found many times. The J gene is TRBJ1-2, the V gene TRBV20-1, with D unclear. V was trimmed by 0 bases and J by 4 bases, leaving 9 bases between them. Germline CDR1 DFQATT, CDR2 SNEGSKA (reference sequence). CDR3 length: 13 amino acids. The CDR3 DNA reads TGCAGTGCTAGAGATCTGGTCTCCTATGGCTACACCTTC. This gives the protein CSARDLVSYGYTF.

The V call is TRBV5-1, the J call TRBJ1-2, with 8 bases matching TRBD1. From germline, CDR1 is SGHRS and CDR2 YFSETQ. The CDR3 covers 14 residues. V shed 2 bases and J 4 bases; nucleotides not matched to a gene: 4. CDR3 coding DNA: TGCGCCAGCAGCTTAAATGACAGGGGCTATGGCTACACCTTC. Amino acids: CASSLNDRGYGYTF.

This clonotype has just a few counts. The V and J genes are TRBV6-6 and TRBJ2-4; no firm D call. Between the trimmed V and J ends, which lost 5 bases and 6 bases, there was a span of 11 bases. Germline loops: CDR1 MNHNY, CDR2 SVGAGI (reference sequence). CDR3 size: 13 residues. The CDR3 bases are TGTGCCAGCAGTCCGGTCTTTGGAAACATTCAGTACTTC. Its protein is CASSPVFGNIQYF.

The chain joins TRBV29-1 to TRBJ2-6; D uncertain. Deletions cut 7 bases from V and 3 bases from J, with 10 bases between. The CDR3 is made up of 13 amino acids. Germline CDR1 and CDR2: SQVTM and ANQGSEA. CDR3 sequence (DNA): TGCAGCGCAGCTCCTATTGGGGCCAACGTCCTGACTTTC. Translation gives CSAAPIGANVLTF.

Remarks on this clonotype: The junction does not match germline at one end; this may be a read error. The CDR3 coding sequence is TGTACCAGCGTAGCGGAGTCTCGCAATGAGCAGTTCTTC. Translated, it gives CTSVAESRNEQFF. The chain carries TRBV2 and TRBJ2-1; D may be TRBD2 (6 bases). Germline V gene sequence: CDR1 SNHLY, CDR2 FYNNEI. There are 13 residues in the CDR3.

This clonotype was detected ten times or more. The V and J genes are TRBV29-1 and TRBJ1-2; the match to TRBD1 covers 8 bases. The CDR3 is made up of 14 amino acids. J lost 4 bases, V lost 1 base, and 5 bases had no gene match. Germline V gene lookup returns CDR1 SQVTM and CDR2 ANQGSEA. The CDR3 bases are TGCAGCGTTGAAGTGCGGGACAGGTTCTATGGCTACACCTTC. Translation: CSVEVRDRFYGYTF.

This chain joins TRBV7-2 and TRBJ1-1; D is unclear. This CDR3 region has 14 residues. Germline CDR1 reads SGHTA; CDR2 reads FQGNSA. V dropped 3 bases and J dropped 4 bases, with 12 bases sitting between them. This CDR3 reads CASSFNQVRTEAFF. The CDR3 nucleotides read TGTGCCAGCAGCTTTAACCAGGTTCGCACTGAAGCTTTCTTT.

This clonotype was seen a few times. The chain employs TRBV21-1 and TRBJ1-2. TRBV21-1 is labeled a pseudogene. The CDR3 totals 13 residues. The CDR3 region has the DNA TGTGCCAGCAGCATCCCCCGAGTCGCTGGCTACACCTTC. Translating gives CASSIPRVAGYTF.